These T cell receptor beta chains were read from a single sample in a study of CD8+CD57+ T cells in acquired aplastic anemia. TCRdb independently ran MiXCR on the reads; one entry per CDR3 protein. The sample lists roughly 420,000 distinct CDR3 sequences, around 72% occurring once. Sequencing was done on a sample of sorted CD4+, CD8+, or CD8+CD57+ T cells (not recorded which) from PBMCs. All receptors derive from a human donor in good health, serving as a control. The CDR3 runs from the conserved cysteine through the conserved F or W. The D gene is left open where the match is weak. The size of a clone is reported for some rows only, either as once, few or many, or as a class for expanded clones.

clone size	V gene	CDR3 length	J gene	D gene	CDR3 DNA	CDR3 protein
.	TRBV15	13	TRBJ1-2	.	TGTGCCACCAGCAGAGGTTGGGGGGGTGGCTACACCTTC	CATSRGWGGGYTF
many	TRBV4-1	15	TRBJ2-2	.	TGCGCCAGCAGCCAAGCGGACAAGTACACCGGGGAGCTGTTTTTT	CASSQADKYTGELFF
.	TRBV7-3	15	TRBJ1-2	TRBD1	TGTGCCAGCAGCCCAGGACAGGGGAGAGGTCATGGCTACACCTTC	CASSPGQGRGHGYTF
.	TRBV7-2	13	TRBJ1-5	.	TGTGCCAGCAGCGCAGAGGGATGGGGGGCCCAGCATTTT	CASSAEGWGAQHF
.	TRBV7-6	14	TRBJ2-2	.	TGTGCCAGCAGCTTGGAGGGGGGCAGCGGGGAGCTGTTTTTT	CASSLEGGSGELFF
many	TRBV20-1	13	TRBJ1-2	.	TGCAGTGCTAGAGCCCCCGGACAGTATGGCTACACCTTC	CSARAPGQYGYTF
.	TRBV19	14	TRBJ1-1	TRBD1	TGTGTCAGTAGGATAGGGACAGTGAACACTGAAGCTTTCTTT	CVSRIGTVNTEAFF
.	TRBV20-1	12	TRBJ1-2	.	TGCAGTGCTAGAGGAGGGCAGGTAGCTTACACCTTC	CSARGGQVAYTF
.	TRBV28	18	TRBJ1-6	.	TGTGCCAGCAGTTCCCCACATCCCCAGGGATGGCGTAATTCACCCCTCCACTTT	CASSSPHPQGWRNSPLHF
few	TRBV5-6	15	TRBJ2-5	TRBD1	TGTGCCAGCAGCTTATCCGGGACAGGGTTCGAGACCCAGTACTTC	CASSLSGTGFETQYF
.	TRBV5-4	15	TRBJ2-6	.	TGTGCCAGCAGCCCGGGGACATCTGGGGCCAACGTCCTGACTTTC	CASSPGTSGANVLTF
.	TRBV11-3	15	TRBJ1-3	.	TGTGCCAGCAGCTTAGTCGGCACAGTAGGAAACACCATATATTTT	CASSLVGTVGNTIYF
.	TRBV7-6	12	TRBJ2-7	.	TGTGCCAGCAGCTATAGCCCGGACGAGCAGTACTTC	CASSYSPDEQYF
.	TRBV7-6	13	TRBJ2-7	.	TGTGCCAGCAGCCAATCGGACAAGCACGAGCAGTACTTC	CASSQSDKHEQYF
.	TRBV19	12	TRBJ1-2	.	TGTGCCAGTAGTACAAGTTCTCGGGGCTACACCTTC	CASSTSSRGYTF
.	TRBV7-9	11	TRBJ2-7	.	TGTGCCAGCGGGCAGACCTACGAGCAGTACTTC	CASGQTYEQYF
.	TRBV7-3	16	TRBJ1-3	.	TGTGCTAGCAGCGAAGACTACGCGAGCTCTGGAAGCACCATATATTTT	CASSEDYASSGSTIYF
.	TRBV5-5	16	TRBJ1-6	.	TGCGCCAGCAGCGTAGATGGGACGGACATCGGATCACCCCTCCACTTT	CASSVDGTDIGSPLHF
.	TRBV7-2	14	TRBJ1-6	.	.	CASSFRTRGYTFGF
.	TRBV7-2	18	TRBJ2-7	TRBD2	TGTGCCAGCAGCTTAGCGGGACTAGCGGGGCGGTCGTCCTACGAGCAGTACTTC	CASSLAGLAGRSSYEQYF
many	TRBV14	14	TRBJ2-3	TRBD1	TGTGCCAGCAGCCCCGGACAGGGTACAGATACGCAGTATTTT	CASSPGQGTDTQYF
once	TRBV25-1	13	TRBJ1-5	.	TGTTCCAGCAGTGGAGGCGGGTACCGGCCCCAGCATTTT	CSSSGGGYRPQHF
.	TRBV20-1	14	TRBJ2-3	.	TGCAGTGCTAGAGAGGGGGGGCCAATGGATACGCAGTATTTT	CSAREGGPMDTQYF
.	TRBV12-3/TRBV12-4	14	TRBJ1-6	.	TGTGCCAGCAGTTTATGGGACGGTAATTCACCCCTCCACTTT	CASSLWDGNSPLHF
.	TRBV30	16	TRBJ1-3	.	TGTGCCTGGATGCAGATGACACATCACTCTGGAAACACCATATATTTT	CAWMQMTHHSGNTIYF
many	TRBV29-1	12	TRBJ1-2	.	TGCAGCGGGATTGGACAAGATGATGGCTACACCTTC	CSGIGQDDGYTF
.	TRBV9	14	TRBJ1-2	.	TGTGCCAGCAGCATAGCAGGGCCCGACTATGGCTACACCTTC	CASSIAGPDYGYTF
.	TRBV9	14	TRBJ2-2	.	TGTGCCAGCAGTTTAGACGCACACACCGGGGAGCTGTTTTTT	CASSLDAHTGELFF
.	TRBV9	15	TRBJ1-3	.	TGTGCCAGCAGCGACGACAGGTACTCCGGAAATGACATATATTTT	CASSDDRYSGNDIYF
.	TRBV7-4	15	TRBJ2-7	.	TGTGCCAGCAGCCCCCACGGGGGTCTTAACTACAAGCAGTACTTC	CASSPHGGLNYKQYF
many	TRBV12-3/TRBV12-4	15	TRBJ1-1	.	TGTGCCAGCAGCCCTAGTACTTTAAGCTCCAGAGGAGCTTTCTTT	CASSPSTLSSRGAFF
many	TRBV7-9	15	TRBJ2-1	TRBD1	TGTGCCAGCAGCTTAGGGACAGGGACCCTGGGTGGGCAGTTCTTC	CASSLGTGTLGGQFF
.	TRBV7-3	11	TRBJ2-2	.	TGTGCCACGGCGTTTGCTGGGGAGCTGTTTTTT	CATAFAGELFF
.	TRBV9	16	TRBJ2-2	TRBD2	TGTGCCAGCAGCGCCGGGGGGGACGTAGAGGACGGGGAGCTGTTTTTT	CASSAGGDVEDGELFF
.	TRBV7-2	15	TRBJ2-7	TRBD2	TGTGCCAGCAGCTTAGCGGGGACTAGCGGCTTGGAGCAGTACTTC	CASSLAGTSGLEQYF
.	TRBV7-9	15	TRBJ2-6	.	TGTGCCAGCAGCTTGGCCCGCTCTGGGGCCAACGTCCTGACTTTC	CASSLARSGANVLTF